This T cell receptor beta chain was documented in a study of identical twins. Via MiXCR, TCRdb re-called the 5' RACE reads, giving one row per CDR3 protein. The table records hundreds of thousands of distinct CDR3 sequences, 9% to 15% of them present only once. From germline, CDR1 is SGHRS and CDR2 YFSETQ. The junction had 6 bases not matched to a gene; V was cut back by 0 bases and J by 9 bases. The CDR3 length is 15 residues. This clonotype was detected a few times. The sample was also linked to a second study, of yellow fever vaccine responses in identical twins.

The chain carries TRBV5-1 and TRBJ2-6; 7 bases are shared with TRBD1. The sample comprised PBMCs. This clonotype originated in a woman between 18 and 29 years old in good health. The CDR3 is CASSLGGGTLNVLTF. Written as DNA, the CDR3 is TGCGCCAGCAGCTTGGGAGGGGGCACCCTCAACGTCCTGACTTTC.